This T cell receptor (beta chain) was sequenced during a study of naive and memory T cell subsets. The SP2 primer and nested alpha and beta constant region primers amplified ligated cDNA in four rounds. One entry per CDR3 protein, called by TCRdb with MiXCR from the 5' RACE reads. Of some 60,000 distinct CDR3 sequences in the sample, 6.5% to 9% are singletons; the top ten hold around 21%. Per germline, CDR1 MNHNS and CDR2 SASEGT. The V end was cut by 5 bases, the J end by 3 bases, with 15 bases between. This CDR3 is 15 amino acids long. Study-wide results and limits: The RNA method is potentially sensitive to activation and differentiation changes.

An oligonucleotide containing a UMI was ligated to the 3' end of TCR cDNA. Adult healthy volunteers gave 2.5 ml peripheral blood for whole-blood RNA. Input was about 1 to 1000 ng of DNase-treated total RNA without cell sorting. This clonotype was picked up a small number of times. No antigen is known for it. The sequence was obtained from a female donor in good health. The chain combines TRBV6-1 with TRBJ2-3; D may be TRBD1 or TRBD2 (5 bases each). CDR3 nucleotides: TGTGCCAGCAGTAGCCCCGGGGACGCAACAGATACGCAGTATTTT. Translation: CASSSPGDATDTQYF.